This T cell receptor beta chain was observed in a study of T cells in Graves' hyperthyroidism and ophthalmopathy. Template material for amplifying TCR beta CDR3 regions consisted of RNA transcripts. The HTBI primer set served for first-round RT-PCR of the TCR CDR3. MiXCR, run by TCRdb on the multiplex PCR reads, gives a single entry per CDR3 protein. Among about 350,000 distinct CDR3 sequences, around 13% were seen once, and the ten largest hold approximately 23%. Diagnoses were made from clinical symptoms, serum measures (thyroxine and TRAb), thyroid ultrasound and orbital computed tomography. Fresh peripheral blood, 10 ml, yielded the PBMCs. The CDR3 loop spans 14 amino acids. Germline trimming cut 3 bases from V and 6 bases from J; bases unmatched to any gene: 2. The germline CDR1 and CDR2 sequences are LNHNV and YYDKDF (reference sequence).

The material sequenced was blood. The clonotype comes from a woman aged 25 to 39 with Graves' hyperthyroidism. J is TRBJ2-1 and V is TRBV15, with 10 bases matching TRBD1. The CDR3 reads CATSRDRGVNEQFF. CDR3 sequence (DNA): TGTGCCACCAGCAGGGACAGGGGGGTCAATGAGCAGTTCTTC.